This record concerns one T cell receptor beta chain sequence. Original analysis: Using reference gene primer amplification, nucleated cell counts were estimated. The assay was immunoSEQ multiplex PCR, and TCRdb's table has in-frame clones only and misses some. The DNA gave D and trimming, while V, J and clone size come from that table. The table shows about 200,000 clones, with about 87% occurring only once. Participant reports of clinical history set cohort assignment. In Cohort 3, a recovered donor had either two negative PCRs, clearance, or symptom resolution. Deletions cut 0 bases from V and 8 bases from J, with 11 bases between. Germline V gene lookup returns CDR1 LGHNA and CDR2 YSLEER. The CDR3 length is 14 residues. This record belongs to a study of blood T cell repertoires in COVID-19. The wider study: PBMCs, B-cell-depleted T cells, or T cells were the source of the cDNA or gDNA that made up the material.

The chain couples TRBV4-3 to TRBJ2-1; TRBD1 might be the D (5 bases). The material sequenced was PBMCs or T cells enriched from blood (not recorded which). The receptor was isolated from a man younger than 45 who had recovered from COVID-19. This CDR3 is CASSQDQWGYEQFF. The CDR3 DNA follows: TGCGCCAGCAGCCAAGATCAATGGGGCTATGAGCAGTTCTTC.